This TCR beta chain was sequenced during a study of vaccination effects on CD4 cells after COVID-19. Turning to the study itself: Antigen-specific CD4+ T cells were expanded with viral peptide pools in the ViraFEST assay before sequencing.

This table comes from immunoSEQ multiplex PCR, and its TCRdb copy is limited to in-frame clones, with some not included. The data hold some 36,000 clones, with 65% to 70% observed a single time. The authors isolated CD4+ T cells after less than eleven days of culture. Negative nucleocapsid antibody tests before and after vaccination confirmed no previous SARS-CoV-2 infection. Concerning this clone itself: Its antigen remains unidentified.

CDR3 length: 15 residues. V dropped 8 bases and J dropped 0 bases, with 17 bases sitting between them. Germline CDR1 is MNHEY and CDR2 is SVGAGI. The gene calls are TRBV6-5 and TRBJ2-7; D unresolved. The source was CD4+ T cells from PBMCs cultured without peptide, collected before COVID-19 vaccination. The receptor was derived from a human donor who received a COVID-19 vaccine. CDR3 in DNA: TGTGCCAGCTCAGCCGTGAGTTCGGGCTCCTACGAGCAGTACTTC. Protein sequence: CASSAVSSGSYEQYF.